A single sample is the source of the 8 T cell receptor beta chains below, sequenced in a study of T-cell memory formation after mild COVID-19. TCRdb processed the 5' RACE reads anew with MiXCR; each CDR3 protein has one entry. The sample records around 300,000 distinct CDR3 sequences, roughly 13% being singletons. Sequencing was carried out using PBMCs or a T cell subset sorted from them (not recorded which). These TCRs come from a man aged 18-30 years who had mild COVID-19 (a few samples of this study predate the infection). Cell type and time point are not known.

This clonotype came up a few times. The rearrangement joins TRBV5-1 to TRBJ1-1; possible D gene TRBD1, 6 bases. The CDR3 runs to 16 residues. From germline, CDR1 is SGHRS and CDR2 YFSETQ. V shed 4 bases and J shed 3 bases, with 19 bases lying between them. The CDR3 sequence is CASSTGRGGRDTEAFF. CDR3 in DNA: TGCGCCAGCAGCACGGGCCGGGGGGGGCGAGACACTGAAGCTTTCTTT. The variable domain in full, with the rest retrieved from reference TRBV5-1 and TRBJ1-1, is KAGVTQTPRYLIKTRGQQVTLSCSPISGHRSVSWYQQTPGQGLQFLFEYFSETQRNKGNFPGRFSGRQFSNSRSEMNVSTLELGDSALYLCASSTGRGGRDTEAFFGQGTRLTVV.

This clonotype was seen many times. The DNA for the CDR3 is TGCGCCAGCAGCTTCAGGGGCGGGGATGAGCAGTTCTTC. The encoded protein is CASSFRGGDEQFF. V gene TRBV5-1 combines with J gene TRBJ2-1; TRBD1 or TRBD2 may be the D gene (6 bases each). The V end was cut by 2 bases, the J end by 8 bases, with 11 bases between. The length of the CDR3 is 13 residues. Germline V gene data show CDR1 as SGHRS and CDR2 as YFSETQ.

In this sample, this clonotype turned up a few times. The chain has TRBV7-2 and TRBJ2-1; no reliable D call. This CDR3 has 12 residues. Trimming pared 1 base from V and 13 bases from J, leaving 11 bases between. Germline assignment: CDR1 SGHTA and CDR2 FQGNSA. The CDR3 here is CASSLDLVIQFF. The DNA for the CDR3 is TGTGCCAGCAGCTTAGACTTAGTCATCCAGTTCTTC.

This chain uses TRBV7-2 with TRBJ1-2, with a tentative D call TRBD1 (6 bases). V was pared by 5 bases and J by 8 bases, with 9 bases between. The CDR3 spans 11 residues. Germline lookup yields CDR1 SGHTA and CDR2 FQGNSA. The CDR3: CASSPDRGYTF. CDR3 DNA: TGTGCCAGCAGCCCTGACAGGGGCTACACCTTC.

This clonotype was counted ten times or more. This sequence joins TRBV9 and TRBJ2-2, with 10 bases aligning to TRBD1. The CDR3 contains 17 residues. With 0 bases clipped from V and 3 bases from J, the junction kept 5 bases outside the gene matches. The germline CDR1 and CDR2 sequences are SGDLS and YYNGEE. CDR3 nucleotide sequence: TGTGCCAGCAGCGTAGGCAGGACAGGGGGTCACACCGGGGAGCTGTTTTTT. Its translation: CASSVGRTGGHTGELFF. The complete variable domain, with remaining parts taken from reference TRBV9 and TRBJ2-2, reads DSGVTQTPKHLITATGQRVTLRCSPRSGDLSVYWYQQSLDQGLQFLIQYYNGEERAKGNILERFSAQQFPDLHSELNLSSLELGDSALYFCASSVGRTGGHTGELFFGEGSRLTVL.

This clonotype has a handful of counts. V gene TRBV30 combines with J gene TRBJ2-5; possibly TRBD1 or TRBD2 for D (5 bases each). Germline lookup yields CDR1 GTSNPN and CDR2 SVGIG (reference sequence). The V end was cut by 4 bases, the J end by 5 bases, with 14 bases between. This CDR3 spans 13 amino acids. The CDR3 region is CAWIKRGPETQYF. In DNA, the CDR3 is TGTGCCTGGATCAAGAGGGGTCCGGAGACCCAGTACTTC.

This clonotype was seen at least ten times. The CDR3: CASRSSGGAGELFF. The CDR3, as DNA: TGTGCCAGCAGATCCAGCGGGGGGGCCGGGGAGCTGTTTTTT. The rearrangement uses TRBV6-5 and TRBJ2-2; 10 positions agree with TRBD2. This CDR3 has 14 residues. In germline, CDR1 is MNHEY, CDR2 SVGAGI. With V trimmed by 6 bases and J by 6 bases, 4 bases remained unmatched.

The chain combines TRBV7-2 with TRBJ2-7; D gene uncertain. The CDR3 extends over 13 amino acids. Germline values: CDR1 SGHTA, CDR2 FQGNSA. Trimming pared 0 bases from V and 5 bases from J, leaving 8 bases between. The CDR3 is CASSLALSHEQYF. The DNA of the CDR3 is TGTGCCAGCAGCTTAGCGCTTAGCCACGAGCAGTACTTC.